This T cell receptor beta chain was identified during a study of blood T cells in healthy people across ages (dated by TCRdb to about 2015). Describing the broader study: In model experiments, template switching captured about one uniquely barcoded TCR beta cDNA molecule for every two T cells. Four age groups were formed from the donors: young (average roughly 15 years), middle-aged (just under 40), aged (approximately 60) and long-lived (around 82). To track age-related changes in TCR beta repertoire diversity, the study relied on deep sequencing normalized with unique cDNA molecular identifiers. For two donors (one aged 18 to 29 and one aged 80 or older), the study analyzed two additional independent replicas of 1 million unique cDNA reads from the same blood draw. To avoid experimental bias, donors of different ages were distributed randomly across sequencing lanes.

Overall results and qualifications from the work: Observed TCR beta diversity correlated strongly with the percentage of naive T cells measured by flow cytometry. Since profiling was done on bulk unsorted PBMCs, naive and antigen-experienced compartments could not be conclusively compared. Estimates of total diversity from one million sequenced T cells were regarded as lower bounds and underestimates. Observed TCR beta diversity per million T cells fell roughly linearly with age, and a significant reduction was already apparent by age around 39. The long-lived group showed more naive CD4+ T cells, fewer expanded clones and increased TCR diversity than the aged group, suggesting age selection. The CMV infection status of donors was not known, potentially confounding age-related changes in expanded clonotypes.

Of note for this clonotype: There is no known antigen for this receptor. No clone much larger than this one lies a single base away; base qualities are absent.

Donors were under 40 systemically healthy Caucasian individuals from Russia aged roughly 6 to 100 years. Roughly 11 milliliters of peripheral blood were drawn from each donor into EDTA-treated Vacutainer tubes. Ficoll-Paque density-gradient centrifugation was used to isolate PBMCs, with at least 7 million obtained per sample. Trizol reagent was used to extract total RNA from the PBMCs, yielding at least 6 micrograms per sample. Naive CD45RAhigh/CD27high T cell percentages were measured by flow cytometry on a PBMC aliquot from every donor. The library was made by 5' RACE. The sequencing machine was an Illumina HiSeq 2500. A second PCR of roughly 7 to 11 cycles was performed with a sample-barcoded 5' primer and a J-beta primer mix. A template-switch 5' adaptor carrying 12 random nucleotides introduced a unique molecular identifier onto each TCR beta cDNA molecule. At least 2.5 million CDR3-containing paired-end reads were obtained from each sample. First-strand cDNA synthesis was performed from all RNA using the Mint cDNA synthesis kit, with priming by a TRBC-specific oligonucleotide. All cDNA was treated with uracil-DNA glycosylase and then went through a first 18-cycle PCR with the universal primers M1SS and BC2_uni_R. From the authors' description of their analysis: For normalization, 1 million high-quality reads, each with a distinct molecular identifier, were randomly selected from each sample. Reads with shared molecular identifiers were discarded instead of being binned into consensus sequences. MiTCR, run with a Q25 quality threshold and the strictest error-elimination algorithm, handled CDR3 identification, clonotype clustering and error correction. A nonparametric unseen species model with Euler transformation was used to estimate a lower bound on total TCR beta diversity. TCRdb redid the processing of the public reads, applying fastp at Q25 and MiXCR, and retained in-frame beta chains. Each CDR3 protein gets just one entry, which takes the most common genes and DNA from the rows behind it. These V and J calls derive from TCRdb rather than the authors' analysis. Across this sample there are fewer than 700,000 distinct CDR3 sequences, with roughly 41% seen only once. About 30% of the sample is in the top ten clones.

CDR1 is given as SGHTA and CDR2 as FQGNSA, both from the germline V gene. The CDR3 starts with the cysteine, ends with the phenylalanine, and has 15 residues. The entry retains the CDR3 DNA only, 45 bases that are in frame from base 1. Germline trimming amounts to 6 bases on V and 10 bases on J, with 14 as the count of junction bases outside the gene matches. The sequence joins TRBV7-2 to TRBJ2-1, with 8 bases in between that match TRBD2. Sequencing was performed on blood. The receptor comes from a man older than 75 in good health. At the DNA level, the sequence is TGTGCCAGCAGTCCAATCGGGGGGGCCGGGGTCGAGCAGTTCTTC. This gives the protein CASSPIGGAGVEQFF.